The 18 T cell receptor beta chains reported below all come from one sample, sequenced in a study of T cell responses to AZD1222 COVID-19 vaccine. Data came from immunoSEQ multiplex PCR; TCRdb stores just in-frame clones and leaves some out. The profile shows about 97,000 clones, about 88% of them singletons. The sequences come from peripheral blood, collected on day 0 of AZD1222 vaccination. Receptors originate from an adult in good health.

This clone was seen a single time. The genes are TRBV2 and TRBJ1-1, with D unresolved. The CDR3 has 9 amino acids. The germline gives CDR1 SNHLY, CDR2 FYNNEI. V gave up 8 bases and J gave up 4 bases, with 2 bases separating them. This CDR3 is CASGTEAFF. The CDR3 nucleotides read TGTGCCAGCGGCACTGAAGCTTTCTTT.

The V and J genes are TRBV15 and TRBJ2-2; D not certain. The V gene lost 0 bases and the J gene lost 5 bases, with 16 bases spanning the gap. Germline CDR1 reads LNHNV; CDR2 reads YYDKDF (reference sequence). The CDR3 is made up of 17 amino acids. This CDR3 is CATSRDLGRLRTGELFF. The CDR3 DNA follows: TGTGCCACCAGCAGAGACCTAGGTCGGTTAAGGACCGGGGAGCTGTTTTTT. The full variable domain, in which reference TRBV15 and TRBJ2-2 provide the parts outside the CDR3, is DAMVIQNPRYQVTQFGKPVTLSCSQTLNHNVMYWYQQKSSQAPKLLFHYYDKDFNNEADTPDNFQSRRPNTSFCFLDIRSPGLGDTAMYLCATSRDLGRLRTGELFFGEGSRLTVL.

The CDR3 bases are TGTGCCAGTAGTTCGGGTGGGGTAACTGAAGCTTTCTTT. It yields the protein CASSSGGVTEAFF. This sequence joins TRBV19 and TRBJ1-1; D not certain. Germline V gene lookup returns CDR1 LNHDA and CDR2 SQIVND (reference sequence). The CDR3 length is 13 residues. The V and J ends lost 5 bases and 5 bases respectively, with 12 bases between them.

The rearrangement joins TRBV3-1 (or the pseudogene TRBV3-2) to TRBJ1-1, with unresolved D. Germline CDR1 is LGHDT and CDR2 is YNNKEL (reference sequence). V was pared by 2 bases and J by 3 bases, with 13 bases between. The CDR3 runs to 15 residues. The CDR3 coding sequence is TGTGCCAGCAGCCAAAGTGGGCTGTGGGACACTGAAGCTTTCTTT. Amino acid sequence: CASSQSGLWDTEAFF.

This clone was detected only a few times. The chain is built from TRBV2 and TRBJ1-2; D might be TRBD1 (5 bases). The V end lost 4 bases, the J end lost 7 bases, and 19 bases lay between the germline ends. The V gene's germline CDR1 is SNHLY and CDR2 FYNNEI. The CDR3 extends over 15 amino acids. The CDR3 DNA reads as TGTGCCAGCAGTGTGTTGAAGGGGACGTGGGCTGGCTACACCTTC. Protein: CASSVLKGTWAGYTF.

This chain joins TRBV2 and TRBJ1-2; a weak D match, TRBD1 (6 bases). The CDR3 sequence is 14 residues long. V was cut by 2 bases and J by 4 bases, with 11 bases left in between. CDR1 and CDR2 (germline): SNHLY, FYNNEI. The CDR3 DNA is TGTGCCAGCAGTGAACCTACAGGGCTCTATGGCTACACCTTC. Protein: CASSEPTGLYGYTF.

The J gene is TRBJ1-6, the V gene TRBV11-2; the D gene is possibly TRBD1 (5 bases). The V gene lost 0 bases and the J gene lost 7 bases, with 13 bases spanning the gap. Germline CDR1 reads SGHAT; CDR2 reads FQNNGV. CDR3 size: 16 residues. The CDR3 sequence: CASSLDRGRANSPLHF. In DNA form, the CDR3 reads TGTGCCAGCAGCTTAGATCGGGGCAGGGCCAATTCACCCCTCCACTTT.

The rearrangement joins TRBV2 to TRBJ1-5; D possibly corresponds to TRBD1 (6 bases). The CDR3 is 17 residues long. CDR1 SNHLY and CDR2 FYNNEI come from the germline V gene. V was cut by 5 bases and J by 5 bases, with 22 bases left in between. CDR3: CASSIPVPGEGYQPQHF. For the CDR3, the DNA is TGTGCCAGCAGTATCCCGGTCCCAGGGGAAGGGTATCAGCCCCAGCATTTT.

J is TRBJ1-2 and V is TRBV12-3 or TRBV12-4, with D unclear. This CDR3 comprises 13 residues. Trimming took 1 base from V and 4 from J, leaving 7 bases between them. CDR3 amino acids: CASSLGGGYGYTF. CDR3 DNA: TGTGCCAGCAGTTTAGGCGGAGGCTATGGCTACACCTTC.

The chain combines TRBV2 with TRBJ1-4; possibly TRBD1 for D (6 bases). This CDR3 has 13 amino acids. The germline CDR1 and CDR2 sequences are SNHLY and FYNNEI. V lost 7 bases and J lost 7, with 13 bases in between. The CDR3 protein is CASTWDISEKLFF. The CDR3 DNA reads TGTGCCAGCACCTGGGACATCTCTGAAAAACTGTTTTTT.

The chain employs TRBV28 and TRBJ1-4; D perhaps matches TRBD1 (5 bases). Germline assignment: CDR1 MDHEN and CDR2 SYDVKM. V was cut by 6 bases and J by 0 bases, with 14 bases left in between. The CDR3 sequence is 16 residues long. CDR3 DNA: TGTGCCAGCAGCGGGGCAGGGAGTGCAACTAATGAAAAACTGTTTTTT. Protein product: CASSGAGSATNEKLFF.

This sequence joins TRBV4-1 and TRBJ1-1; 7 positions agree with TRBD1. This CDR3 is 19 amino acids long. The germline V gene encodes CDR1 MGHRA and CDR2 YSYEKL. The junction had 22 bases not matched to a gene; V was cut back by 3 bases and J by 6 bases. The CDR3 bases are TGCGCCAGCAGCCATTTACCTACCGGGACAGTATCTAAAGGGTCTGAAGCTTTCTTT. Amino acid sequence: CASSHLPTGTVSKGSEAFF.

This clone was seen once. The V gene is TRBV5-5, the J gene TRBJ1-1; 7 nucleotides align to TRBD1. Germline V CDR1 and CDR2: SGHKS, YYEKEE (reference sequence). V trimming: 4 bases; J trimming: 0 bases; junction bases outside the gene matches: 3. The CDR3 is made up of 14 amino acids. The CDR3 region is CASSTGQLNTEAFF. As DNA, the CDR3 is TGTGCCAGCAGCACGGGACAGTTGAACACTGAAGCTTTCTTT.

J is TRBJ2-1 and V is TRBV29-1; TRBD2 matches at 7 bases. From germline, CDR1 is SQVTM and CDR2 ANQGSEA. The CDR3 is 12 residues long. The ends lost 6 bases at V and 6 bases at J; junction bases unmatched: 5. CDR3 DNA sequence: TGCAGCGTGCGACTAGCACGCAATGAGCAGTTCTTC. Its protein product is CSVRLARNEQFF.

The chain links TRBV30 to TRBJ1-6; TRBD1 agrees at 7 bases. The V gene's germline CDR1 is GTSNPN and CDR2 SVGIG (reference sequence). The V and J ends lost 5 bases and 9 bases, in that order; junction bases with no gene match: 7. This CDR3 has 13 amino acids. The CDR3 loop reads CAWEGQGGSPLHF. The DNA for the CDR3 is TGTGCCTGGGAAGGGCAGGGGGGTTCACCCCTCCACTTT.

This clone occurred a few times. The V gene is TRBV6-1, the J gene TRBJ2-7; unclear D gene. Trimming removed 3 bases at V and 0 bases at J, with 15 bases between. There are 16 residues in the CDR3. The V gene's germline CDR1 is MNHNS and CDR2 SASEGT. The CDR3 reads CASSDPDTATSYEQYF. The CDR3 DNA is TGTGCCAGCAGTGATCCAGACACGGCCACCTCCTACGAGCAGTACTTC.

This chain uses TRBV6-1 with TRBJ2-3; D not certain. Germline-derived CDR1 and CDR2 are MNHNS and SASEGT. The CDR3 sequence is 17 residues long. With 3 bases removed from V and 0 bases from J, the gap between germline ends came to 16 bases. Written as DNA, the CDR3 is TGTGCCAGCAGTGATAGGTGGCTCCGAACTAGCACAGATACGCAGTATTTT. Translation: CASSDRWLRTSTDTQYF.

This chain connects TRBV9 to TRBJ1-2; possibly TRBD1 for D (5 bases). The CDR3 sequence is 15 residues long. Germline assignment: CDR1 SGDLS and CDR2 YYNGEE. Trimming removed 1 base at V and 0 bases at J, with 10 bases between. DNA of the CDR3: TGTGCCAGCAGCGTATGGAGGGACCCTAACTATGGCTACACCTTC. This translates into CASSVWRDPNYGYTF. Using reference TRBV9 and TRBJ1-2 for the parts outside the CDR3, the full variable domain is DSGVTQTPKHLITATGQRVTLRCSPRSGDLSVYWYQQSLDQGLQFLIQYYNGEERAKGNILERFSAQQFPDLHSELNLSSLELGDSALYFCASSVWRDPNYGYTFGSGTRLTVV.